The rows below give T cell receptor beta chains drawn from one sample of a study of control samples from healthy donors and cancer patients. Sequenced by immunoSEQ multiplex PCR; TCRdb stores in-frame clones only, minus some. This table holds 140,000 to 150,000 clones, more than 85% found once. Sequencing was carried out using blood. The source of these receptors is a man aged 30 to 45 in good health. The CDR3 runs from the conserved cysteine through the conserved F or W. A D gene is named only where the DNA matches it firmly. Clone size is given for some rows only: seen once, a few or many times, or a class if the clone is expanded.

TRBJ2-1,.,TRBD2,TRBV9,TGTGCCAGCAGCGTAAGGGGGACTAGCCCGCAAGAGCAGTTCTTC,CASSVRGTSPQEQFF
TRBJ2-7,.,.,TRBV2,TGTGCCAGCAGACCCCACCAGACCGCCTACGAGCAGTACTTC,CASRPHQTAYEQYF
TRBJ2-1,.,.,TRBV18,TGTGCCAGCTCACCAAACCGCAGGGAAAACTCCTACAATGAGCAGTTCTTC,CASSPNRRENSYNEQFF
TRBJ2-5,few,.,TRBV4-2,TGTGCCAGCAGCGGGGCGGCCCCCTTTGGAGAGACCCAGTACTTC,CASSGAAPFGETQYF
TRBJ1-3,.,TRBD1,TRBV30,TGTGCCTGGACTAAACTGCAGGGGGGGTCTGGAAACACCATATATTTT,CAWTKLQGGSGNTIYF
TRBJ1-5,.,.,TRBV29-1,TGCAGCGTTGACCAGGGTCCAAATCAGCCCCAGCATTTT,CSVDQGPNQPQHF
TRBJ1-2,few,.,TRBV10-3,TGTGCCATCAGTGGTTCGGGGGATCGTGGCTACACCTTC,CAISGSGDRGYTF
TRBJ2-2,.,.,TRBV6-1,TGTGCCAGCAGTCAAGCCAGGGCGAACACCGGGGAGCTGTTTTTT,CASSQARANTGELFF
TRBJ1-5,.,TRBD1,TRBV4-2,TGTGCCAGCAGCCAAGAAGTACAGGGGAACAATCAGCCCCAGCATTTT,CASSQEVQGNNQPQHF
TRBJ1-2,.,.,TRBV5-1,TGCGCCAGCAGCGATGATTGGAGTGGCTACACCTTC,CASSDDWSGYTF
TRBJ1-4,.,.,TRBV25-1,TGTGCCAGCAGTGAATCTCCCCGAAGGCTGGGTGAAAAACTGTTTTTT,CASSESPRRLGEKLFF
TRBJ1-4,.,TRBD1,TRBV5-6,TGTGCCAGCAGCTTGTCACAGGGGCTGAATGAAAAACTGTTTTTT,CASSLSQGLNEKLFF
TRBJ2-1,.,TRBD2,TRBV6-6,TGTGCCAGCAACGACTTCGGGCTAGCGGGGAGTAATGAGCAGTTCTTC,CASNDFGLAGSNEQFF
TRBJ2-7,.,TRBD1,TRBV27,TGTGCCAGCAGGGGACAGGGCTACGAGCAGTACTTC,CASRGQGYEQYF
TRBJ2-7,.,.,TRBV27,TGTGCCAGCAGTTTGGGGGGACACGCTTCCTCATACGAGCAGTACTTC,CASSLGGHASSYEQYF
TRBJ2-1,.,TRBD2,TRBV29-1,TGCAGCGTCACGGGGGGAAATGAGCAGTTCTTC,CSVTGGNEQFF
TRBJ1-5,.,TRBD1,TRBV5-1,TGCGCCAGCAGCTTGGGCCCCACAGGGGCTTGGCGCAATCAGCCCCAGCATTTT,CASSLGPTGAWRNQPQHF
TRBJ2-2,once,TRBD1,TRBV28,TGTGCCAGCACCGAGGGGGCAGGCGGGGAGCTGTTTTTT,CASTEGAGGELFF
TRBJ1-5,once,.,TRBV18,TGTGCCAGCTCACAAGACGTCACAGGGATAATCTTGGGGCCCCAGCATTTT,CASSQDVTGIILGPQHF
TRBJ1-5,.,.,TRBV5-1,TGCGCCAGCAGCTTGACCCCCTCGGACAGTCACCAGCCCCAGCATTTT,CASSLTPSDSHQPQHF
TRBJ2-7,.,TRBD1,TRBV30,TGTGCCTGGAGCTCGAAGGACAGGCTTTCCTACGAGCAGTACTTC,CAWSSKDRLSYEQYF
TRBJ2-6,.,.,TRBV10-3,TGTGCCATCAGGGACGGGGCCAACGTCCTGACTTTC,CAIRDGANVLTF
TRBJ2-7,.,TRBD1,TRBV6-6,TGTGCCAGCACGATGACAGGGGGGACCTACGAGCAGTACTTC,CASTMTGGTYEQYF
TRBJ1-2,.,.,TRBV24-1,TGTGCCACCAGTGATTCGGACTGGAGGAATGGCTACACCTTC,CATSDSDWRNGYTF
TRBJ1-2,.,.,TRBV29-1,TGCAGCGTTCAGACAGAAGGCTTCTATGGCTACACCTTC,CSVQTEGFYGYTF
TRBJ2-1,.,.,TRBV5-8,TGTGCCAGCAGCTACGGTTTTTCGGTCTCCTACAATGAGCAGTTCTTC,CASSYGFSVSYNEQFF
TRBJ1-4,.,.,TRBV14,TGTGCCAGCAGCCAAGACAGGCTGGGCGAAAAACTGTTTTTT,CASSQDRLGEKLFF
TRBJ2-1,.,TRBD2,TRBV3-1/TRBV3-2,TGTGCCAGCAGCCATCCCGGGACTAGCGCCCTCCTCTCCTACAATGAGCAGTTCTTC,CASSHPGTSALLSYNEQFF
TRBJ2-1,once,TRBD2,TRBV13,TGTGCCAGCAGCCTACGACTAGCGGGGGGTTCCTACAATGAGCAGTTCTTC,CASSLRLAGGSYNEQFF
TRBJ1-1,.,.,TRBV10-2,TGCACCAGCAGTGATTGGCGCACTTCGGTGGTAGCTTTCTTT,CTSSDWRTSVVAFF
TRBJ1-2,.,.,TRBV19,TGTGCCAGTAGTATCTCATCTGGGGGCAGTCCCCTTGGCTACACCTTC,CASSISSGGSPLGYTF
TRBJ1-2,.,.,TRBV28,TGTGCCAGCAACTTTGGGGGGGGCAACTATGGCTACACCTTC,CASNFGGGNYGYTF
TRBJ2-7,.,.,TRBV28,TGTGCCAGCAGTTTCCACAGTGAAACCTACGAGCAGTACTTC,CASSFHSETYEQYF
TRBJ2-1,.,TRBD2,TRBV19,TGTGCCAGTAATCAGTTAGCGGGGGGTGGCAATGAGCAGTTCTTC,CASNQLAGGGNEQFF
TRBJ2-1,once,.,TRBV7-8,TGTGCCAGCAGCCCTAAAACTAGCTCCTACAATGAGCAGTTCTTC,CASSPKTSSYNEQFF
TRBJ1-4,once,.,TRBV11-2,TGTGCCAGCAGCCCCCCCAGGCTAAATGAAAAACTGTTTTTT,CASSPPRLNEKLFF
TRBJ2-3,.,.,TRBV25-1,TGTGCCAGCAGTGATGTCGGACAGTACCCAGATACGCAGTATTTT,CASSDVGQYPDTQYF
TRBJ1-3,.,.,TRBV18,TGTGCCAGCTCCTCTAGGGGACGGCGCTCTGGAAACACCATATATTTT,CASSSRGRRSGNTIYF
TRBJ1-3,.,.,TRBV10-3,TGTGCCACCTCGGGGGGGGCCGGTGGAAACACCATATATTTT,CATSGGAGGNTIYF